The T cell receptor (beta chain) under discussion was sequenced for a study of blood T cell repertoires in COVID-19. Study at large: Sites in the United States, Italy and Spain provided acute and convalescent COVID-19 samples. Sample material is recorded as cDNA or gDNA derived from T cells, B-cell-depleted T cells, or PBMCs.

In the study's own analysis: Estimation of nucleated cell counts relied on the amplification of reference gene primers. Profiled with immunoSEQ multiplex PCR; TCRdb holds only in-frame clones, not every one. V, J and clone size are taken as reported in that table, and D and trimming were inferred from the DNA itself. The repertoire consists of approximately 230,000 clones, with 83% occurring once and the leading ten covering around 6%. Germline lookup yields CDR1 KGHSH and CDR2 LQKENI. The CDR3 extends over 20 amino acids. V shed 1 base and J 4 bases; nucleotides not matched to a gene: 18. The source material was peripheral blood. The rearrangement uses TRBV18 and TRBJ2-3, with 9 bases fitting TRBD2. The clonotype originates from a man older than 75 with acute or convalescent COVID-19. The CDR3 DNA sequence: TGTGCCAGCTCACCACTACCCCCTGCCGACAGCGGACTAGCGCCAGATACGCAGTATTTT. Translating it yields CASSPLPPADSGLAPDTQYF.